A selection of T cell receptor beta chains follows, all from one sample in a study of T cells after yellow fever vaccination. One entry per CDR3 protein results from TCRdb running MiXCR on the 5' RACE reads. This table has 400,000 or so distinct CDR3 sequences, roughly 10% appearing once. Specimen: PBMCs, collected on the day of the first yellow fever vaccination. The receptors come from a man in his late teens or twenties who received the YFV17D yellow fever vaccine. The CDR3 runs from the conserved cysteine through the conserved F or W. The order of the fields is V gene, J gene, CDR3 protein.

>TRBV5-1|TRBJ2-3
CASSLEPGSTDTQYF
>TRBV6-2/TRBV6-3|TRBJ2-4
CASSSGDSLNIQYF
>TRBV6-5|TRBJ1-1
CASSYTRGLATEAFF
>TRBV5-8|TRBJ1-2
CASSLGGHRTNYGYTF
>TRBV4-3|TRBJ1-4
CASSRGEYSTNEKLFF
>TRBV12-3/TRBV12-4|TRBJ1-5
CASSQRTGGIERSNQPQHF
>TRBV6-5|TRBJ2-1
CASSWGQGGNEQFF
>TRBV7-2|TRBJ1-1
CASSSTRGEEAFF
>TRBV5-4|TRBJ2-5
CASSFSQGQETQYF
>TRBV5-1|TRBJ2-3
CASWSDTDTQYF
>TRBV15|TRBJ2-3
CATSTRLLAGGADTQYF
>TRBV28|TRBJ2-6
CASSLRTGVPGANVLTF
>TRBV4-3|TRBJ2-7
CASSPVRGTTYEQYF
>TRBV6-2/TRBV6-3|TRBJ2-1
CASSSGTGINEQFF
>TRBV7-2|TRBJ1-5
CASSLAKLSSEPQHF
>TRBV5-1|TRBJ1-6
CASSPGQNSPLHF
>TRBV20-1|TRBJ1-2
CSARVQGSGYTF
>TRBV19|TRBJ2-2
CASSIGQSTGELFF
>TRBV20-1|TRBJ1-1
CSAKRDRGRSEAFF
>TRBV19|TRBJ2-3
CASMKWGTDTQYF
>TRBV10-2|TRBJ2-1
CASSEWGPGSSYNEQFF
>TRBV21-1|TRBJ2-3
CASSKERPDTQYF
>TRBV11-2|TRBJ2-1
CASSLDTPSYNEQFF
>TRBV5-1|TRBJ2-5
CASSPRLAGEETQYF
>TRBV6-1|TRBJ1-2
CASSQTGTRGVYGYTF
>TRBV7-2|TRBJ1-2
CASSSTRSGYTF
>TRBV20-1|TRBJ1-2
CSAPPGTSNYGYTF
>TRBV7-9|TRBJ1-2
CASSSGQPNVYGYTF
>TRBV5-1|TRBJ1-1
CASSLLRPPEVTEAFF
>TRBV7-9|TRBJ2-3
CASRFGSERPRTQYF
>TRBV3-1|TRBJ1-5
CASSPTEGGQPQHF
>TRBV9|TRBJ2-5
CASSVGLAGDQETQYF
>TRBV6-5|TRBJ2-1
CASSYRSGGNEQFF
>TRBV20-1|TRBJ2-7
CSARDSGRPYEQYF
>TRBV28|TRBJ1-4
CASSSSGGLDEKLFF
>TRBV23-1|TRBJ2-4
CASSPDRGDGSKNIQYF
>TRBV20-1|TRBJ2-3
CSEKTGGADTQYF
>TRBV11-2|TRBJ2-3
CASSLAVGIDTQYF
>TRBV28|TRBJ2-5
CASSLVRSRETQYF
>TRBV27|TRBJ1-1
CASSLRWGAITEAFF
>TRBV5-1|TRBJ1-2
CASSLRTGEGYGYTF
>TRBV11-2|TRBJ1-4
CASSRDRTTNEKLFF